The 24 T cell receptor beta chains in this list originate from one sample, sequenced in a study of T-cell memory formation after mild COVID-19. A single record per CDR3 protein comes from TCRdb applying MiXCR to the 5' RACE reads. The sample shows 200,000 or so distinct CDR3 sequences, around 17% of them seen only once. Source material: PBMCs or a T cell subset sorted from them (not recorded which). These receptors came from an adult woman who had mild COVID-19 (a few samples of this study predate the infection). Cell type and time point are not known.

The V call is TRBV6-5, the J call TRBJ2-7, with 8 positions matching TRBD1. Losses at the gene ends were 2 bases for V and 4 bases for J; bases not matched to a gene: 7. The CDR3 totals 15 residues. The germline V gene has CDR1 MNHEY and CDR2 SVGAGI. CDR3 sequence reads: CASSYTGTGPYEQYF. As DNA, the CDR3 is TGTGCCAGCAGTTACACCGGGACAGGACCTTACGAGCAGTACTTC.

This clonotype was observed at least ten times. The chain links TRBV5-1 to TRBJ2-1; no clear D gene. Germline values: CDR1 SGHRS, CDR2 YFSETQ. Trimming removed 0 bases at V and 5 bases at J, with 12 bases between. There are 15 residues in the CDR3. The CDR3 here is CASSLGLPSDNEQFF. The CDR3 DNA sequence: TGCGCCAGCAGCTTGGGGCTACCAAGCGACAATGAGCAGTTCTTC.

The chain combines TRBV6-5 with TRBJ2-7; 12 positions match TRBD2. V shed 8 bases, J shed 0 bases, and the junction held 14 bases outside the gene matches. Germline lookup yields CDR1 MNHEY and CDR2 SVGAGI. The CDR3 is made up of 18 amino acids. The CDR3 sequence: CASRFLTSGRDRSYEQYF. The DNA for the CDR3 is TGTGCCAGCCGATTCCTGACTAGCGGGAGAGATCGCTCCTACGAGCAGTACTTC.

This clonotype was counted ten times or more. This chain uses TRBV27 with TRBJ2-7, with TRBD1 matching 9 bases. V dropped 2 bases and J dropped 2; count of bases not matched to a gene: 4. CDR3 length: 15 residues. Germline CDR1 reads MNHEY; CDR2 reads SMNVEV (reference sequence). DNA of the CDR3: TGTGCCAGCAGTTTAGGACAGGGGATTACCTACGAGCAGTACTTC. Translated, it gives CASSLGQGITYEQYF.

This clonotype was counted ten times or more. V gene TRBV20-1 combines with J gene TRBJ2-1, with 8 bases identical to TRBD2. The CDR3 contains 15 residues. Germline V gene lookup returns CDR1 DFQATT and CDR2 SNEGSKA (reference sequence). V was clipped by 6 bases and J by 8 bases; unmatched bases: 15. The CDR3 here is CSATPGTSKIDEQFF. CDR3 in DNA: TGCAGTGCCACACCCGGGACTAGTAAAATCGATGAGCAGTTCTTC.

This clonotype has more than one count but fewer than ten. V gene TRBV7-2 combines with J gene TRBJ1-1, with a tentative D call TRBD1 (5 bases). This CDR3 has 15 residues. V dropped 5 bases and J dropped 1 base, with 14 bases sitting between them. CDR1 is SGHTA and CDR2 is FQGNSA in the germline V gene. CDR3 residues: CASSTRSGTNTEAFF. In nucleotides, the CDR3 is TGTGCCAGCAGCACACGATCAGGGACGAACACTGAAGCTTTCTTT. Full variable domain (outside the CDR3, taken from reference TRBV7-2 and TRBJ1-1): GAGVSQSPSNKVTEKGKDVELRCDPISGHTALYWYRQSLGQGLEFLIYFQGNSAPDKSGLPSDRFSAERTGGSVSTLTIQRTQQEDSAVYLCASSTRSGTNTEAFFGQGTRLTVV.

V usage is TRBV10-3 and J usage is TRBJ1-4; no clear D. Trimming pared 0 bases from V and 7 bases from J, leaving 6 bases between. The CDR3 covers 13 residues. CDR1 and CDR2 (germline): ENHRY, SYGVKD. The CDR3 spells CAISESMAEKLFF. The CDR3 DNA is TGTGCCATCAGTGAGTCCATGGCTGAAAAACTGTTTTTT.

This clonotype was detected a few times. The chain uses TRBV20-1 and TRBJ2-7; D possibly corresponds to TRBD2 (5 bases). The ends were cut back, 4 bases at V and 2 bases at J, with 15 bases in the middle. The CDR3 runs 14 residues. Germline loops: CDR1 DFQATT, CDR2 SNEGSKA (reference sequence). The chain's CDR3 is CSATTALRAYEQYF. The CDR3 bases are TGCAGTGCTACTACGGCTCTGAGGGCCTACGAGCAGTACTTC.

This clonotype was detected only a few times. The chain combines TRBV10-3 with TRBJ2-7, with 11 bases identical to TRBD2. CDR1 and CDR2 from the germline V gene are ENHRY and SYGVKD. V lost 2 bases and J lost 3; bases outside the gene matches: 0. CDR3 length: 14 amino acids. This chain's CDR3 is CAISEGTSGYEQYF. CDR3 coding DNA: TGTGCCATCAGTGAGGGGACTAGCGGCTACGAGCAGTACTTC.

This clonotype was observed a handful of times. This chain uses TRBV27 with TRBJ2-7, with D tentatively TRBD1 (6 bases). Between the trimmed V and J ends, which lost 5 bases and 7 bases, there was a span of 15 bases. Germline-derived CDR1 and CDR2 are MNHEY and SMNVEV (reference sequence). The CDR3 sequence is 13 residues long. CDR3 DNA sequence: TGTGCCAGCAGTATTCTGGTTCAGGGGGAGCAGTACTTC. Encoded protein: CASSILVQGEQYF.

This clonotype was detected only a few times. V gene TRBV6-1 combines with J gene TRBJ2-7; tentative D call: TRBD1 (5 bases). The CDR3 has 14 residues. V gave up 5 bases and J gave up 0 bases, with 11 bases separating them. CDR1 is MNHNS, CDR2 SASEGT, per germline. The chain's CDR3 is CASSRGLISYEQYF. Here the CDR3 DNA reads TGTGCCAGCAGTAGGGGCCTTATCTCCTACGAGCAGTACTTC.

CDR3 nucleotide sequence: TGCGCCAGCATGGATCCGCGAGGGGCGGATACGCAGTATTTT. The encoded protein is CASMDPRGADTQYF. The chain carries TRBV10-2 and TRBJ2-3; D assignment may be TRBD1 or TRBD2 (5 bases each). The CDR3 runs to 14 residues. With 7 bases removed from V and 6 bases from J, the gap between germline ends came to 17 bases. Germline values: CDR1 WSHSY, CDR2 SAAADI.

This sequence joins TRBV7-2 and TRBJ2-2, with 8 bases lining up with TRBD1. With V trimmed by 1 base and J by 1 base, 2 bases remained unmatched. CDR1 and CDR2 (germline): SGHTA, FQGNSA. The CDR3 consists of 16 residues. CDR3 sequence (DNA): TGTGCCAGCAGCTTAGGTGGGACAGGGAACACCGGGGAGCTGTTTTTT. Its translation is CASSLGGTGNTGELFF.

This clonotype turned up a few times. The chain uses TRBV7-2 and TRBJ1-4, with D perhaps TRBD1 (5 bases). The V end lost 3 bases, the J end lost 5 bases, and 13 bases lay between the germline ends. CDR3 length: 15 residues. Germline lookup yields CDR1 SGHTA and CDR2 FQGNSA. DNA of the CDR3: TGTGCCAGCAGCTTTCGCAGGGTCGGGAATGAAAAACTGTTTTTT. It codes for CASSFRRVGNEKLFF.

This clonotype appeared a few times. The rearrangement links TRBV7-9 to TRBJ2-1, with 7 bases lining up with TRBD1. J was trimmed by 0 bases and V by 5 bases; bases with no gene match: 7. Germline CDR1 reads SEHNR; CDR2 reads FQNEAQ (reference sequence). The CDR3 totals 16 residues. This chain's CDR3 is CASSHQTGPSYNEQFF. For the CDR3, the DNA is TGTGCCAGCAGCCACCAGACAGGGCCCTCCTACAATGAGCAGTTCTTC.

The CDR3 region is CASSFSGRAYDEQFF. The CDR3 nucleotides are TGTGCCAGCAGTTTCAGCGGGAGGGCATATGATGAGCAGTTCTTC. V usage is TRBV27 and J usage is TRBJ2-1; 10 bases align to TRBD2. The CDR3 runs 15 residues. Germline CDR1 is MNHEY and CDR2 is SMNVEV (reference sequence). V lost 3 bases, J lost 8 bases, and 7 bases stayed unmatched.

The V call is TRBV3-1, the J call TRBJ2-1; D perhaps matches TRBD1 (6 bases). The CDR3 runs 12 residues. Germline V lookup: CDR1 LGHDT, CDR2 YNNKEL (reference sequence). V was trimmed by 0 bases and J by 14 bases, leaving 11 bases between them. Written as DNA, the CDR3 is TGTGCCAGCAGCCAAGATAAAAAGGGGGAGTTCTTC. It yields the protein CASSQDKKGEFF.

This clonotype was counted a few times. The junction departs from germline at one end; a sequencing error may be responsible. The V call is TRBV3-1, the J call TRBJ2-1, with 10 positions matching TRBD2. This CDR3 has 16 residues. Per germline, CDR1 LGHDT and CDR2 YNNKEL (reference sequence). CDR3 region: CAGSQPRASGSDEQFF. For the CDR3, the DNA is TGTGCCGGCAGCCAACCGAGGGCTAGCGGGAGCGATGAGCAGTTCTTC.

This clonotype turned up a few times. CDR3 coding DNA: TGTGCCAGCACTAAACCCGGGACAGGGAACAATGAGCAGTTCTTC. Its protein is CASTKPGTGNNEQFF. This rearrangement joins TRBV25-1 to TRBJ2-1, with 9 bases matching TRBD1. V lost 7 bases, J lost 5 bases, and 9 bases stayed unmatched. The CDR3 spans 15 residues. Per the germline V gene, CDR1 is MGHDK and CDR2 is SYGVNS.

This clonotype was seen a handful of times. The chain links TRBV5-1 to TRBJ2-7, with D possibly being TRBD2 (5 bases). CDR1 and CDR2 (germline): SGHRS, YFSETQ. Deletions cut 5 bases from V and 1 base from J, with 13 bases between. The CDR3 loop spans 14 amino acids. CDR3 residues: CASRLTRESYEQYF. As DNA, the CDR3 is TGCGCCAGCAGATTAACGAGGGAGTCCTACGAGCAGTACTTC.

The chain joins TRBV6-6 to TRBJ2-7; TRBD1 matches 10 bases. CDR3 length equals 12 residues. Germline loops: CDR1 MNHNY, CDR2 SVGAGI (reference sequence). V shed 9 bases, J shed 6 bases, and the junction held 5 bases outside the gene matches. The CDR3 DNA reads as TGTGCCAGTGGACAGGGGGGAGGCGAGCAGTACTTC. This codes for CASGQGGGEQYF.

This clonotype was found a few times. The genes are TRBV5-1 and TRBJ2-3; 10 nucleotides match TRBD2. The V gene end was trimmed by 4 bases and the J gene end by 4 bases; junction bases not matched to a gene: 3. This CDR3 contains 14 residues. Germline V gene sequence: CDR1 SGHRS, CDR2 YFSETQ. The CDR3 loop reads CASSPAGGPDTQYF. The DNA for the CDR3 is TGCGCCAGCAGCCCAGCGGGGGGGCCAGATACGCAGTATTTT.

The chain combines TRBV29-1 with TRBJ2-5, with D unresolved. The germline V gene has CDR1 SQVTM and CDR2 ANQGSEA. Trimming took off 6 bases at V and 5 bases at J, with 16 bases between the two ends. The CDR3 runs to 13 residues. This CDR3 reads CSVPLNNGETQYF. The CDR3 DNA reads as TGCAGCGTCCCTCTGAACAACGGGGAGACCCAGTACTTC. Full variable domain (rest looked up from reference TRBV29-1 and TRBJ2-5): SAVISQKPSRDICQRGTSLTIQCQVDSQVTMMFWYRQQPGQSLTLIATANQGSEATYESGFVIDKFPISRPNLTFSTLTVSNMSPEDSSIYLCSVPLNNGETQYFGPGTRLLVL.

This clonotype was counted only a few times. The genes are TRBV5-1 and TRBJ1-1; a weak D match, TRBD1 (5 bases). CDR3 size: 14 residues. CDR1 and CDR2 from the germline V gene are SGHRS and YFSETQ. V was pared by 3 bases and J by 3 bases, with 12 bases between. CDR3 loop: CASSSGEMDTEAFF. DNA of the CDR3: TGCGCCAGCAGCTCGGGGGAGATGGACACTGAAGCTTTCTTT.